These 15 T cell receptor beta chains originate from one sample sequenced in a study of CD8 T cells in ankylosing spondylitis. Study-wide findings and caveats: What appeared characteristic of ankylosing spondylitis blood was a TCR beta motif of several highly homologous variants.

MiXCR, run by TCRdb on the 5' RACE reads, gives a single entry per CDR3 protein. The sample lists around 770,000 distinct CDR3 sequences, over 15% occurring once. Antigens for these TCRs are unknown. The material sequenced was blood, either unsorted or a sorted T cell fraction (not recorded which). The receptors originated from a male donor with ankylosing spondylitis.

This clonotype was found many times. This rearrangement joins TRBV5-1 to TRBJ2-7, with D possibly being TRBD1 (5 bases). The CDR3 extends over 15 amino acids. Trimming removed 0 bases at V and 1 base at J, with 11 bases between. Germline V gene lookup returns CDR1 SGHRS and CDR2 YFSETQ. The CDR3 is CASSLEGRGSYEQYF. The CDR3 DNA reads TGCGCCAGCAGCTTGGAGGGGCGCGGTTCCTACGAGCAGTACTTC.

The CDR3 bases are TGCGCCAGCAGCTTGAGTCAGCTTGCAACTAATGAAAAACTGTTTTTT. Its translation is CASSLSQLATNEKLFF. The chain is built from TRBV5-1 and TRBJ1-4, with D hard to call. The CDR3 extends over 16 amino acids. Germline V gives CDR1 SGHRS, CDR2 YFSETQ. V was clipped by 1 base and J by 0 bases, with 10 bases between them.

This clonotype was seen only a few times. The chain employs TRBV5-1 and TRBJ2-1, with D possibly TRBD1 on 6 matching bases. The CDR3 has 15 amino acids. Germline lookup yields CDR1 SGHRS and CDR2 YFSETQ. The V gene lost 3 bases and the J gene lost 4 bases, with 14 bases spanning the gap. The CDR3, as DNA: TGCGCCAGCAGCTCCGGGACATCCTATTACAATGAGCAGTTCTTC. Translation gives CASSSGTSYYNEQFF.

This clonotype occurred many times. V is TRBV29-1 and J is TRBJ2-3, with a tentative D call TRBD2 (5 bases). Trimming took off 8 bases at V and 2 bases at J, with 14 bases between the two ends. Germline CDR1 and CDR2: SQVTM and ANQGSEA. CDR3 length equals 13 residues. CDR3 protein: CSLLGLYTDTQYF. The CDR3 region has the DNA TGCAGCTTACTAGGCCTGTACACAGATACGCAGTATTTT.

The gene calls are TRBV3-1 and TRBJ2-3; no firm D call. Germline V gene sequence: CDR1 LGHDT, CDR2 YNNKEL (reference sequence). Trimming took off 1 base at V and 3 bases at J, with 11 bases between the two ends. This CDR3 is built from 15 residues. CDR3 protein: CASSQVWERTDTQYF. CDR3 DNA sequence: TGTGCCAGCAGCCAAGTGTGGGAACGGACAGATACGCAGTATTTT.

CDR3 sequence reads: CASTPRQASVDTQYF. CDR3 coding DNA: TGTGCCAGCACCCCCAGACAGGCCTCTGTGGATACGCAGTATTTT. The J gene is TRBJ2-3, the V gene TRBV27; D possibly corresponds to TRBD1 (6 bases). V shed 7 bases and J shed 6 bases, with 20 bases lying between them. Germline CDR1 is MNHEY and CDR2 is SMNVEV (reference sequence). The CDR3 has 15 amino acids.

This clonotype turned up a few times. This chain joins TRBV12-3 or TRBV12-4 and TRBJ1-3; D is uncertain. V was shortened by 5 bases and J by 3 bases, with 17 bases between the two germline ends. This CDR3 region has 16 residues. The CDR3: CASSPIIQSDGNTIYF. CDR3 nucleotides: TGTGCCAGCAGTCCTATTATCCAGTCGGATGGAAACACCATATATTTT.

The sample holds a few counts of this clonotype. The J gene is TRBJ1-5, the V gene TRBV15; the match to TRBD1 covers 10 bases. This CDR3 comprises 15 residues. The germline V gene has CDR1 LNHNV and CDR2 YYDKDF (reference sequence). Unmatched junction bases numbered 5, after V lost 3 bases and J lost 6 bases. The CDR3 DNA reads TGTGCCACCAGCAGGGGGACAGGGGCTAGTCAGCCCCAGCATTTT. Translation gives CATSRGTGASQPQHF.

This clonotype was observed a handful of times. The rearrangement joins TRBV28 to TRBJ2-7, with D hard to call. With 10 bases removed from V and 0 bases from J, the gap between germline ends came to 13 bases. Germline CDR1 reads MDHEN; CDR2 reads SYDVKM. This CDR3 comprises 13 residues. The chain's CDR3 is CATQDGSSYEQYF. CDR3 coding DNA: TGTGCCACCCAGGACGGCAGCTCCTACGAGCAGTACTTC. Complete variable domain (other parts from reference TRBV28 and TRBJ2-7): DVKVTQSSRYLVKRTGEKVFLECVQDMDHENMFWYRQDPGLGLRLIYFSYDVKMKEKGDIPEGYSVSREKKERFSLILESASTNQTSMYLCATQDGSSYEQYFGPGTRLTVT.

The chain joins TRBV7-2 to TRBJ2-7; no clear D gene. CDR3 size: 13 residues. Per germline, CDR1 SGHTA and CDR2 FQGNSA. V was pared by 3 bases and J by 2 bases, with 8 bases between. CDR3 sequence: CASSFKRTYEQYF. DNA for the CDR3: TGTGCCAGCAGCTTTAAACGGACCTACGAGCAGTACTTC.

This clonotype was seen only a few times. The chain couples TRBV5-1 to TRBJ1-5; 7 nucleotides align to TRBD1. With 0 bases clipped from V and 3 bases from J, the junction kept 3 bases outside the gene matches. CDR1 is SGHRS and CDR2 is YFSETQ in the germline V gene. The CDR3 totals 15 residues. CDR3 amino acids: CASSLEGQDNQPQHF. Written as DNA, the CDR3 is TGCGCCAGCAGCTTGGAAGGACAGGACAATCAGCCCCAGCATTTT.

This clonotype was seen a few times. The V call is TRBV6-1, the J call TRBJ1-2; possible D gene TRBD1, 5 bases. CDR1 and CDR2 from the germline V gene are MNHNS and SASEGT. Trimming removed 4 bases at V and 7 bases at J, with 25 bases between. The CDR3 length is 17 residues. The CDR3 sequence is CASSGPHWGRDVGGYTF. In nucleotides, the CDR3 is TGTGCCAGCAGTGGCCCTCATTGGGGGAGAGATGTAGGTGGCTACACCTTC.

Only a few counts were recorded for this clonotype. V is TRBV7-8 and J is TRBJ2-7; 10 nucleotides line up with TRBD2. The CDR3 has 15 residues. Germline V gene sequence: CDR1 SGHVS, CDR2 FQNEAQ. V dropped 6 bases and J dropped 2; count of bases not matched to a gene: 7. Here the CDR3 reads CASRRLAGDPYEQYF. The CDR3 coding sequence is TGTGCCAGCAGGCGCCTAGCGGGAGATCCCTACGAGCAGTACTTC.

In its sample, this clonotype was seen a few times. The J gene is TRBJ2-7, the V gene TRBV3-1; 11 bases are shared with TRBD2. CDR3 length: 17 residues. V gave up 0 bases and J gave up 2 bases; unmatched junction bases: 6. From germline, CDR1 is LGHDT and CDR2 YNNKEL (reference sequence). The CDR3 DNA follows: TGTGCCAGCAGCCAAGATCTGGGACTAGCGGACCCCTACGAGCAGTACTTC. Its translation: CASSQDLGLADPYEQYF.

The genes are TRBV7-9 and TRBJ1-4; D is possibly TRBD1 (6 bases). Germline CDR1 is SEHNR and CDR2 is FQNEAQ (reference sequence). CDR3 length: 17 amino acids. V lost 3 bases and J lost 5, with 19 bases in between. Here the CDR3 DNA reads TGTGCCAGCAGCTTGCCCACCGGGGGGCAGGGGAATGAAAAACTGTTTTTT. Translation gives CASSLPTGGQGNEKLFF.